These 19 T cell receptor beta chains share one sample of origin, sequenced in a study of cytomegalovirus exposure and HLA in healthy donors. It was with 60 Vbeta and 13 Jbeta primers that the PCR ran. Data came from immunoSEQ multiplex PCR; TCRdb stores just in-frame clones and leaves some out. Of 150,000 to 200,000 clones listed, around 74% are singletons. Sequencing was performed on PBMCs. These receptors were obtained from a female donor in good health and CMV-seronegative.

The CDR3 here is CATQGAYEQYF. The CDR3 DNA reads TGTGCCACCCAGGGGGCCTACGAGCAGTACTTC. J is TRBJ2-7 and V is TRBV28, with 7 bases fitting TRBD1. Germline V CDR1 and CDR2: MDHEN, SYDVKM. The J segment lost 2 bases and the V segment lost 10 bases, leaving 2 bases of the junction unmatched. The CDR3 length is 11 residues. Variable domain in full (rest from reference TRBV28 and TRBJ2-7): DVKVTQSSRYLVKRTGEKVFLECVQDMDHENMFWYRQDPGLGLRLIYFSYDVKMKEKGDIPEGYSVSREKKERFSLILESASTNQTSMYLCATQGAYEQYFGPGTRLTVT.

The chain couples TRBV19 to TRBJ2-4, with 16 positions matching TRBD2. Germline loops: CDR1 LNHDA, CDR2 SQIVND (reference sequence). The V segment lost 7 bases and the J segment 8 bases; nucleotides outside the gene matches: 14. This CDR3 has 18 amino acids. Here the CDR3 reads CASKGPGTSGRVPYIQYF. CDR3 in DNA: TGTGCCAGTAAGGGTCCCGGGACTAGCGGGAGGGTTCCATACATTCAGTACTTC.

This chain links TRBV19 with TRBJ2-1, with D tentatively TRBD2 (6 bases). This CDR3 has 16 amino acids. Trimming removed 7 bases from V and 0 bases from J, with 16 bases in between. Germline CDR1 is LNHDA and CDR2 is SQIVND (reference sequence). The CDR3 DNA follows: TGTGCCAGTACCAACATAGCGGATCCCTCCTACAATGAGCAGTTCTTC. Translating it yields CASTNIADPSYNEQFF.

This clone occurred a few times. The V call is TRBV9, the J call TRBJ1-4; TRBD1 is a possible D gene (5 bases). The V gene's germline CDR1 is SGDLS and CDR2 YYNGEE. The CDR3 contains 15 residues. Trimming pared 4 bases from V and 6 bases from J, leaving 16 bases between. The CDR3 DNA is TGTGCCAGCAGCCCAGGGTCGACGGTTCATGAAAAACTGTTTTTT. It specifies CASSPGSTVHEKLFF. Full variable domain (outside the CDR3, taken from reference TRBV9 and TRBJ1-4): DSGVTQTPKHLITATGQRVTLRCSPRSGDLSVYWYQQSLDQGLQFLIQYYNGEERAKGNILERFSAQQFPDLHSELNLSSLELGDSALYFCASSPGSTVHEKLFFGSGTQLSVL.

As DNA, the CDR3 is TGTGCCACCGCTTATTCGAGGGACAGGGAGGAAAAACTGTTTTTT. It codes for CATAYSRDREEKLFF. The chain joins TRBV6-5 to TRBJ1-4; 9 nucleotides line up with TRBD1. This CDR3 is 15 amino acids long. J was trimmed by 8 bases and V by 10 bases; bases with no gene match: 14. Germline assignment: CDR1 MNHEY and CDR2 SVGAGI.

The rearrangement uses TRBV6-5 and TRBJ1-1; 7 nucleotides line up with TRBD1. There are 16 residues in the CDR3. With V trimmed by 4 bases and J by 2 bases, 10 bases remained unmatched. Germline assignment: CDR1 MNHEY and CDR2 SVGAGI. The CDR3 coding sequence is TGTGCCAGCAGTTTTCGAGAGGGACAGCCTAACACTGAAGCTTTCTTT. Amino acids: CASSFREGQPNTEAFF.

This sequence joins TRBV10-1 and TRBJ2-5, with D tentatively TRBD2 (6 bases). The J call is doubtful: the DNA matches TRBJ2-7 better. The CDR3 sequence is 14 residues long. Germline V gene data show CDR1 as WNHNN and CDR2 as SYGVQD (reference sequence). CDR3 sequence: CASSEGGIPYEQYF. In nucleotides, the CDR3 is TGCGCCAGCAGTGAGGGCGGGATCCCCTACGAGCAGTACTTC.

This chain links TRBV28 with TRBJ1-1; D not certain. CDR1 is MDHEN, CDR2 SYDVKM, per germline. The ends were cut back, 11 bases at V and 1 base at J, with 14 bases in the middle. The CDR3 spans 13 residues. CDR3 coding DNA: TGTGCCGGTCCTATGAGGTCGAACACTGAAGCTTTCTTT. It is translated as CAGPMRSNTEAFF.

CDR3 sequence (DNA): TGTGCCTGGAGTCCGACTAGGGGGGGAAAACTGTTTTTT. Translation: CAWSPTRGGKLFF. The chain has TRBV30 and TRBJ1-4; D perhaps matches TRBD1 (6 bases). The germline gives CDR1 GTSNPN, CDR2 SVGIG (reference sequence). The CDR3 extends over 13 amino acids. The V end was cut by 2 bases, the J end by 10 bases, with 14 bases between.

The chain joins TRBV4-1 to TRBJ1-1; D is undetermined. Germline V lookup: CDR1 MGHRA, CDR2 YSYEKL. The CDR3 totals 14 residues. The V and J ends lost 1 base and 6 bases respectively, with 12 bases between them. The CDR3 coding sequence is TGCGCCAGCAGCCAAGCCAGAGAGCGCTCTGAAGCTTTCTTT. Translated: CASSQARERSEAFF.

The J gene is TRBJ2-6, the V gene TRBV6-5, with 9 bases matching TRBD1. Germline CDR1 MNHEY, CDR2 SVGAGI. The CDR3 is made up of 16 amino acids. V shed 4 bases, J shed 2 bases, and the junction held 3 bases outside the gene matches. The CDR3 sequence is CASSLQGAAGANVLTF. DNA for the CDR3: TGTGCCAGCAGTTTACAGGGGGCGGCTGGGGCCAACGTCCTGACTTTC.

V is TRBV7-2 and J is TRBJ1-2; 11 nucleotides line up with TRBD1. The length of the CDR3 is 15 residues. V was clipped by 3 bases and J by 7 bases; unmatched bases: 7. Germline assignment: CDR1 SGHTA and CDR2 FQGNSA. The CDR3 nucleotides are TGTGCCAGCAGCTTGCCGGGACAGGGGGTAGGTGGCTACACCTTC. It translates to CASSLPGQGVGGYTF.

The chain links TRBV13 to TRBJ2-3, with TRBD2 matching 13 bases. Trimming at V came to 5 bases and at J to 3 bases, leaving 11 bases not matched to a gene. The CDR3 loop spans 18 amino acids. Germline values: CDR1 PRHDT, CDR2 FYEKMQ (reference sequence). CDR3 DNA sequence: TGTGCCAGCAGCCCAAGGACTAGCGGGAGAGGGGGAACAGATACGCAGTATTTT. Translating it yields CASSPRTSGRGGTDTQYF. The whole variable domain, remainder taken from reference TRBV13 and TRBJ2-3, is AAGVIQSPRHLIKEKRETATLKCYPIPRHDTVYWYQQGPGQDPQFLISFYEKMQSDKGSIPDRFSAQQFSDYHSELNMSSLELGDSALYFCASSPRTSGRGGTDTQYFGPGTRLTVL.

The chain uses TRBV5-1 and TRBJ1-4, with D possibly TRBD1 on 6 matching bases. The CDR3 sequence is 15 residues long. The germline CDR1 and CDR2 sequences are SGHRS and YFSETQ. Between the trimmed V and J ends, which lost 3 bases and 8 bases, there was a span of 17 bases. This chain's CDR3 is CASSWLQGKGEKLFF. The CDR3 DNA is TGCGCCAGCAGCTGGTTACAGGGCAAAGGCGAAAAACTGTTTTTT.

This chain uses TRBV28 with TRBJ1-4; the D gene is possibly TRBD1 (6 bases). Germline-derived CDR1 and CDR2 are MDHEN and SYDVKM. This CDR3 is built from 15 residues. V shed 10 bases and J shed 2 bases, with 17 bases lying between them. The CDR3 loop reads CATLTGWTTNEKLFF. The CDR3 nucleotides are TGTGCCACCTTGACAGGATGGACCACTAATGAAAAACTGTTTTTT.

This clone turned up a few times. The chain couples TRBV19 to TRBJ1-2, with a weak D call TRBD1 (6 bases). The V end was cut by 4 bases, the J end by 3 bases, with 12 bases between. The CDR3 length is 14 residues. Germline V gene sequence: CDR1 LNHDA, CDR2 SQIVND (reference sequence). DNA of the CDR3: TGTGCCAGTAGTACCGGGACACCCGACTATGGCTACACCTTC. Translating gives CASSTGTPDYGYTF.

Remarks on this clone: The junction and the germline gene differ at one end; a read error may be behind it. V usage is TRBV13 and J usage is TRBJ2-3; D possibly corresponds to TRBD2 (6 bases). From germline, CDR1 is PRHDT and CDR2 FYEKMQ (reference sequence). The CDR3 contains 14 residues. DNA for the CDR3: TGTGCCAGCAGCGTAGGGGACTTACCAGATACGCAGTATTTT. As protein: CASSVGDLPDTQYF.

The V call is TRBV4-2, the J call TRBJ1-4; tentatively, D is TRBD1 (6 bases). The CDR3 spans 14 residues. Germline CDR1 and CDR2: LGHNA and YNFKEQ. V shed 8 bases and J shed 8 bases, with 18 bases lying between them. CDR3: CASGAAGEREKLFF. The CDR3, as DNA: TGTGCCAGCGGCGCCGCAGGGGAGAGAGAAAAACTGTTTTTT.

This chain uses TRBV27 with TRBJ1-1; TRBD1 matches at 7 bases. V gave up 5 bases and J gave up 6 bases; unmatched junction bases: 9. This CDR3 has 14 residues. CDR1 is MNHEY and CDR2 is SMNVEV in the germline V gene (reference sequence). For the CDR3, the DNA is TGTGCCAGCAGTCAGATGACAGGGTCCCCTGAAGCTTTCTTT. Translating gives CASSQMTGSPEAFF.